Below are 18 T cell receptor beta chains sequenced from a single sample in a study of blood T cell repertoires in COVID-19. The protocol was immunoSEQ multiplex PCR, while the TCRdb copy is restricted to in-frame clones and leaves out a portion. The sample has roughly 260,000 clones; roughly 90% are singletons. The specimen sequenced was peripheral blood. These receptors all stem from a woman in her fifties or sixties who had recovered from COVID-19.

The V and J genes are TRBV4-2 and TRBJ2-2; D uncertain. The V gene lost 4 bases and the J gene lost 5 bases, with 17 bases spanning the gap. Per germline, CDR1 LGHNA and CDR2 YNFKEQ. The CDR3 length is 16 residues. The CDR3 region is CASSRVSGDETGELFF. The CDR3 nucleotides are TGTGCCAGCAGCCGGGTTTCAGGTGACGAGACCGGGGAGCTGTTTTTT.

V is TRBV28 and J is TRBJ2-1; a weak D match, TRBD1 (5 bases). Per germline, CDR1 MDHEN and CDR2 SYDVKM. CDR3 size: 14 residues. Trimming cost V 7 bases and J 0 bases, with 10 bases left between them. CDR3 region: CASIDSSSYNEQFF. The CDR3, as DNA: TGTGCCAGCATTGACAGTAGCTCCTACAATGAGCAGTTCTTC.

The rearrangement links TRBV10-3 to TRBJ1-1; 9 nucleotides match TRBD1. The V gene's germline CDR1 is ENHRY and CDR2 SYGVKD. After removal of 4 bases from V and 6 bases from J, the junction contained 6 bases not matched to a gene. This CDR3 contains 14 residues. CDR3 nucleotides: TGTGCCATCAGTGTAAGAGACAGGGGGTCTGAAGCTTTCTTT. Amino acids: CAISVRDRGSEAFF.

The table lists this clone with a few counts. The J gene is TRBJ2-5, the V gene TRBV9; tentatively, D is TRBD2 (6 bases). Trimming shortened V by 5 bases and J by 5 bases, and 19 bases separated the two germline ends. Germline loops: CDR1 SGDLS, CDR2 YYNGEE. The CDR3 has 15 amino acids. The CDR3 DNA is TGTGCCAGCAGTCTCCGGGGGTCCCCCGGGGAGACCCAGTACTTC. This codes for CASSLRGSPGETQYF.

J is TRBJ1-5 and V is TRBV28; 9 nucleotides align to TRBD1. Germline V CDR1 and CDR2: MDHEN, SYDVKM. V shed 6 bases, J shed 1 base, and the junction held 10 bases outside the gene matches. The CDR3 runs 17 residues. This CDR3 reads CASSPHAGQGSNQPQHF. In nucleotides, the CDR3 is TGTGCCAGCAGCCCCCATGCAGGACAGGGGAGCAATCAGCCCCAGCATTTT.

The chain links TRBV29-1 to TRBJ1-1; TRBD1 might be the D (6 bases). Germline V gene data show CDR1 as SQVTM and CDR2 as ANQGSEA. CDR3 length: 13 amino acids. V shed 8 bases and J shed 6 bases, with 19 bases lying between them. The CDR3 bases are TGCAGCTCCCGGGGCAGGGGCTATTCTGAAGCTTTCTTT. This encodes CSSRGRGYSEAFF.

This clone showed up just once. The chain recombines TRBV11-2 with TRBJ2-7; 8 bases are shared with TRBD1. There are 18 residues in the CDR3. J gave up 6 bases and V 2 bases, and 18 bases lay outside the gene matches. Germline V gene lookup returns CDR1 SGHAT and CDR2 FQNNGV. CDR3: CASSLKGRIGQGRSEQYF. The CDR3 region has the DNA TGTGCCAGCAGCTTAAAGGGTAGGATCGGACAGGGTAGGTCCGAGCAGTACTTC.

The chain carries TRBV7-2 and TRBJ1-1; D is possibly TRBD1 (5 bases). The CDR3 is made up of 15 amino acids. The V end was cut by 1 base, the J end by 2 bases, with 11 bases between. Germline V lookup: CDR1 SGHTA, CDR2 FQGNSA. In DNA, the CDR3 is TGTGCCAGCAGCTTAGAGAACAGGCGAAACACTGAAGCTTTCTTT. It yields the protein CASSLENRRNTEAFF.

This chain joins TRBV9 and TRBJ1-2; 9 bases line up with TRBD1. V lost 4 bases, J lost 8 bases, and 15 bases stayed unmatched. The CDR3 covers 16 residues. CDR1 SGDLS and CDR2 YYNGEE come from the germline V gene. CDR3 sequence: CASSTPGTGRSRGYTF. The CDR3 region has the DNA TGTGCCAGCAGCACCCCCGGGACAGGGCGTTCGCGGGGCTACACCTTC.

This clone was detected a few times. The chain joins TRBV7-3 to TRBJ1-6; a possible D gene is TRBD1 (5 bases). CDR1 and CDR2 from the germline V gene are SGHTA and FQGTGA. The germline V and J ends were trimmed by 1 base and 6 bases, with 7 bases remaining between them. This CDR3 is 14 amino acids long. The CDR3 DNA reads as TGTGCCAGCAGCTTAAACCAGGGTAATTCACCCCTCCACTTT. Translating gives CASSLNQGNSPLHF.

The CDR3 reads CSVEGQGEQFF. CDR3 nucleotide sequence: TGCAGCGTGGAGGGACAGGGGGAGCAGTTCTTC. The chain has TRBV29-1 and TRBJ2-1, with 10 bases aligning to TRBD1. Trimming at V came to 6 bases and at J to 10 bases, leaving 3 bases not matched to a gene. The CDR3 contains 11 residues. Germline CDR1 and CDR2: SQVTM and ANQGSEA.

This chain connects TRBV6-5 to TRBJ2-4; D is possibly TRBD1 (5 bases). Germline CDR1 reads MNHEY; CDR2 reads SVGAGI. Between the trimmed V and J ends, which lost 10 bases and 6 bases, there was a span of 10 bases. This CDR3 region has 11 residues. This CDR3 is CATTQGNIQYF. CDR3 nucleotides: TGTGCCACCACGCAGGGAAACATTCAGTACTTC.

The V gene is TRBV28, the J gene TRBJ1-2; no reliable D call. Germline V gene sequence: CDR1 MDHEN, CDR2 SYDVKM. Deletions cut 6 bases from V and 6 bases from J, with 23 bases between. CDR3 length equals 16 residues. CDR3 DNA: TGTGCCAGCAGAGCGGGTGGTCTACGGCCCTGGGATGGCTACACCTTC. Residues: CASRAGGLRPWDGYTF.

DNA of the CDR3: TGTGCCAGCAGTGACAGGCGCGAAAACTATGGCTACACCTTC. Amino acid sequence: CASSDRRENYGYTF. The chain employs TRBV2 and TRBJ1-2; D gene unclear. The CDR3 loop spans 14 amino acids. V dropped 3 bases and J dropped 2 bases, with 10 bases sitting between them. The germline V gene encodes CDR1 SNHLY and CDR2 FYNNEI. Full variable domain (missing parts from reference TRBV2 and TRBJ1-2): EPEVTQTPSHQVTQMGQEVILRCVPISNHLYFYWYRQILGQKVEFLVSFYNNEISEKSEIFDDQFSVERPDGSNFTLKIRSTKLEDSAMYFCASSDRRENYGYTFGSGTRLTVV.

The chain joins TRBV7-9 to TRBJ1-2, with 7 bases lining up with TRBD1. Per germline, CDR1 SEHNR and CDR2 FQNEAQ (reference sequence). CDR3 size: 14 residues. J was trimmed by 5 bases and V by 1 base; bases with no gene match: 4. CDR3 region: CASSLEVTGYGYTF. Here the CDR3 DNA reads TGTGCCAGCAGCTTAGAAGTGACAGGGTATGGCTACACCTTC.

The gene calls are TRBV4-1 and TRBJ2-3; D is possibly TRBD1 (5 bases). In germline, CDR1 is MGHRA, CDR2 YSYEKL. The V gene lost 4 bases and the J gene lost 1 base, with 12 bases spanning the gap. The CDR3 has 15 residues. The CDR3 sequence: CASSPQGRGTDTQYF. In DNA, the CDR3 is TGCGCCAGCAGCCCTCAGGGCAGGGGCACAGATACGCAGTATTTT.

Comments on this clone: One junction end does not reproduce the germline sequence, and a read error may be involved. This chain uses TRBV19 with TRBJ2-1; 10 bases agree with TRBD2. Germline V gene data show CDR1 as LNHDA and CDR2 as SQIVND (reference sequence). The CDR3 is 12 residues long. CDR3 amino acids: CASSIVLAGKVF. In DNA form, the CDR3 reads TGTGCCAGTAGTATAGTACTAGCGGGGAAGGTCTTC.

This clone came up once. V is TRBV7-2 and J is TRBJ2-2; D is possibly TRBD2 (6 bases). V was cut by 4 bases and J by 8 bases, with 23 bases left in between. CDR1 is SGHTA and CDR2 is FQGNSA in the germline V gene. This CDR3 spans 17 amino acids. The chain's CDR3 is CASSYISGLNARGELFF. The CDR3 DNA sequence: TGTGCCAGCAGCTACATTAGCGGACTCAACGCGAGGGGGGAGCTGTTTTTT.